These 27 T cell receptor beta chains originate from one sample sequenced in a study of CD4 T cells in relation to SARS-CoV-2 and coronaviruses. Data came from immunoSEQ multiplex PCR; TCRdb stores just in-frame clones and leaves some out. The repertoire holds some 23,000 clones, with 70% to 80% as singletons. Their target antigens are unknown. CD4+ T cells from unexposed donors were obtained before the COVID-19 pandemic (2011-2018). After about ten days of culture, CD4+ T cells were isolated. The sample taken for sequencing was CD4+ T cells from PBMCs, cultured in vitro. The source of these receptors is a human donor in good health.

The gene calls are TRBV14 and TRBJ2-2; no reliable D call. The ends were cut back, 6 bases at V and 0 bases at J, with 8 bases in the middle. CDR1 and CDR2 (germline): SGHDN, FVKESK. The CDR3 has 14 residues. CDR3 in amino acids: CASRISPNTGELFF. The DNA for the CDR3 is TGTGCCAGCAGAATTAGCCCGAACACCGGGGAGCTGTTTTTT.

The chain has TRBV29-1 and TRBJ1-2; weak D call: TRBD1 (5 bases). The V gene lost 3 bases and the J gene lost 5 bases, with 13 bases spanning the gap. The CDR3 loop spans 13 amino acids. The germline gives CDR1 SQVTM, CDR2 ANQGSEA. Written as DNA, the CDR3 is TGCAGCGTTGAGGGTCAGGGAGAGTATGGCTACACCTTC. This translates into CSVEGQGEYGYTF.

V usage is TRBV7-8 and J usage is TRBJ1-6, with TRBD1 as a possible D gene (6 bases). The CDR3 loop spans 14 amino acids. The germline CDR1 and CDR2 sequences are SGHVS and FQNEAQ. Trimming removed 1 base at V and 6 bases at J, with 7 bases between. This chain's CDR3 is CASSLGGGNSPLHF. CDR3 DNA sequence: TGTGCCAGCAGCTTAGGAGGGGGTAATTCACCCCTCCACTTT.

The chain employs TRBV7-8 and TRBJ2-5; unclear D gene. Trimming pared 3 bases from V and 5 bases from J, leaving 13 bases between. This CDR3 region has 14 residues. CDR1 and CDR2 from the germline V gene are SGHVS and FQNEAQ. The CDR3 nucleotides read TGTGCCAGCAGCTTTGTCGAGGTGGGGGAGACCCAGTACTTC. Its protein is CASSFVEVGETQYF.

CDR3 nucleotides: TGTGCCAGCAGCTCCAGGGAAAGCTACACCTTC. This translates into CASSSRESYTF. J is TRBJ1-2 and V is TRBV5-4, with D possibly TRBD1 on 5 matching bases. The CDR3 consists of 11 residues. Germline CDR1 and CDR2: SGHNT and YYREEE (reference sequence). Trimming pared 3 bases from V and 9 bases from J, leaving 9 bases between.

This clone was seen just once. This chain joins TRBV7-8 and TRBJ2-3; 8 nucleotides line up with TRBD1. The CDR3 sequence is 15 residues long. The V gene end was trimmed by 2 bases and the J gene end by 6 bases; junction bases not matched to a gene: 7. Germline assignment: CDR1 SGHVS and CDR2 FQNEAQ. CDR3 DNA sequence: TGTGCCAGCAGCTTACTACAGGGGGTATGGGATACGCAGTATTTT. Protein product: CASSLLQGVWDTQYF.

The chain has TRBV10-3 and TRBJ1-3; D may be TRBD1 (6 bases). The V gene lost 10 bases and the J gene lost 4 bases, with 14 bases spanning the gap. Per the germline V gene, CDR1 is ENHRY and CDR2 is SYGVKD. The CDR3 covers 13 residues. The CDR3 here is CATQGLSGNTIYF. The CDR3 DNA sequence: TGTGCCACCCAGGGGCTTTCCGGAAACACCATATATTTT.

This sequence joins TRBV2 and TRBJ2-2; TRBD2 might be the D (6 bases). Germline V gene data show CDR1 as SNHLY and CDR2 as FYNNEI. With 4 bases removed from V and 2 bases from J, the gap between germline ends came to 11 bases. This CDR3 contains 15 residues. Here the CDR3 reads CASSGWEANTGELFF. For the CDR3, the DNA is TGTGCCAGCAGTGGGTGGGAGGCCAACACCGGGGAGCTGTTTTTT.

The CDR3 protein is CASSYWDRGGQYF. The CDR3, as DNA: TGTGCCAGCAGCTACTGGGACAGGGGAGGGCAGTACTTC. The rearrangement joins TRBV5-6 to TRBJ2-7; TRBD1 matches at 10 bases. Trimming at V came to 3 bases and at J to 9 bases, leaving 6 bases not matched to a gene. CDR1 and CDR2 (germline): SGHDT, YYEEEE. The CDR3 has 13 residues.

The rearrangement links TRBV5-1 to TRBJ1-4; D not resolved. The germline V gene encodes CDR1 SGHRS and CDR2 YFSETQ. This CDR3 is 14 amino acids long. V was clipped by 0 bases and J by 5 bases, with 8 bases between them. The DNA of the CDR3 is TGCGCCAGCAGCTTGGGTCCGGAGAATGAAAAACTGTTTTTT. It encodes CASSLGPENEKLFF. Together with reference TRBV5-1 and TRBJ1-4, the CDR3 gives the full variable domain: KAGVTQTPRYLIKTRGQQVTLSCSPISGHRSVSWYQQTPGQGLQFLFEYFSETQRNKGNFPGRFSGRQFSNSRSEMNVSTLELGDSALYLCASSLGPENEKLFFGSGTQLSVL.

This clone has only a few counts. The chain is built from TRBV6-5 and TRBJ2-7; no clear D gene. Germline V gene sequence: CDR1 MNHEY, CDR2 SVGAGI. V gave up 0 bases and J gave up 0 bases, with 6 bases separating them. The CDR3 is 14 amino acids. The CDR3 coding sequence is TGTGCCAGCAGTTACTCGGGCAGCTCCTACGAGCAGTACTTC. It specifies CASSYSGSSYEQYF.

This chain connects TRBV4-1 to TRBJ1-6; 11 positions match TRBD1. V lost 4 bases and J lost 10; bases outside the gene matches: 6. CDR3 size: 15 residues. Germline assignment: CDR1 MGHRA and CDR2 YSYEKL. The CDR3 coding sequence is TGCGCCAGCAGCCTGGGACAGGGGGGGTACTCACCCCTCCACTTT. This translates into CASSLGQGGYSPLHF.

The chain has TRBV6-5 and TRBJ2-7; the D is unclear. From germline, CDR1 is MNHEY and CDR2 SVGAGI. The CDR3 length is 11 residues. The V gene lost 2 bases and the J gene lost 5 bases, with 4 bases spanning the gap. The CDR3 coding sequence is TGTGCCAGCAGTTACGCCCACGAGCAGTACTTC. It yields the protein CASSYAHEQYF.

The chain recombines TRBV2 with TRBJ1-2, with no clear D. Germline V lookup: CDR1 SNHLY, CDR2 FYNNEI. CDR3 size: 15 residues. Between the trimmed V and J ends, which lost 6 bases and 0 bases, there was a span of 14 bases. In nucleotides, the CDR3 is TGTGCCAGCAGAAGAGACATCGGGTCTAACTATGGCTACACCTTC. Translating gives CASRRDIGSNYGYTF.

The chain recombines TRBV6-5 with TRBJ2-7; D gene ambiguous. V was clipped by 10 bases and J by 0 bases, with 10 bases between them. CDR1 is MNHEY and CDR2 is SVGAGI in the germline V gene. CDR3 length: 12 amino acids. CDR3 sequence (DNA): TGTGCCACGGAGAGAAGCTCCTACGAGCAGTACTTC. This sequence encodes CATERSSYEQYF.

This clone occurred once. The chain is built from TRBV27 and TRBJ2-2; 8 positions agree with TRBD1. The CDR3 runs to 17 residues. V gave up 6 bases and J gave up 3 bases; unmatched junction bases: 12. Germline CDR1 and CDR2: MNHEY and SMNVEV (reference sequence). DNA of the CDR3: TGTGCCAGCAGCCGTGGGGGGACAGGTAAAGACACCGGGGAGCTGTTTTTT. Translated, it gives CASSRGGTGKDTGELFF.

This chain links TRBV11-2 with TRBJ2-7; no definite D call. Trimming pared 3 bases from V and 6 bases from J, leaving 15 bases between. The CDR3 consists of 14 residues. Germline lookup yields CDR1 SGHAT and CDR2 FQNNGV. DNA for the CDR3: TGTGCCAGCAGCTTTACTCCCTCGAGTATCGAGCAGTACTTC. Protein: CASSFTPSSIEQYF.

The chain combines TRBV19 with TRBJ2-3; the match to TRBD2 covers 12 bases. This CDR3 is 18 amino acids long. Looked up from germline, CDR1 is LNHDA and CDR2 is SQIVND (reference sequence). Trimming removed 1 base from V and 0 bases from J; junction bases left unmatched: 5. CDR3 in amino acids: CASSIGGLAGSSTDTQYF. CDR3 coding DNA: TGTGCCAGTAGTATAGGTGGACTAGCGGGGTCTAGCACAGATACGCAGTATTTT.

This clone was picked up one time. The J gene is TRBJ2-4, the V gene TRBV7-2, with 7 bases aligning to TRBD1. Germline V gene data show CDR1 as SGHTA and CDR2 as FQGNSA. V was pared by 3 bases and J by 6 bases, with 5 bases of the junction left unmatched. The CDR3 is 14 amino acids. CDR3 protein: CASSLGQPLNIQYF. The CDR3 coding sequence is TGTGCCAGCAGCTTGGGACAGCCTTTAAACATTCAGTACTTC.

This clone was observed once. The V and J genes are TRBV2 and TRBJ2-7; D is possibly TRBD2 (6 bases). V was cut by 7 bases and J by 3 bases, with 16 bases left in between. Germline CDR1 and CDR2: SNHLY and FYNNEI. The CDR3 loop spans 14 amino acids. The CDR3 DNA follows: TGTGCCAGCAAAAGAGAACTAGCTGACTACGAGCAGTACTTC. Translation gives CASKRELADYEQYF.

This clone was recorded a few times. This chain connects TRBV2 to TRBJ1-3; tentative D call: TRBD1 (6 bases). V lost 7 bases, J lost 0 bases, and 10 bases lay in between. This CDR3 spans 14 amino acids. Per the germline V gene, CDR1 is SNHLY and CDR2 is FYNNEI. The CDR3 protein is CASMGGHSGNTIYF. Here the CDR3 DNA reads TGTGCCAGCATGGGGGGACACTCTGGAAACACCATATATTTT. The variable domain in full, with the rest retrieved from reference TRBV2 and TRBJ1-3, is EPEVTQTPSHQVTQMGQEVILRCVPISNHLYFYWYRQILGQKVEFLVSFYNNEISEKSEIFDDQFSVERPDGSNFTLKIRSTKLEDSAMYFCASMGGHSGNTIYFGEGSWLTVV.

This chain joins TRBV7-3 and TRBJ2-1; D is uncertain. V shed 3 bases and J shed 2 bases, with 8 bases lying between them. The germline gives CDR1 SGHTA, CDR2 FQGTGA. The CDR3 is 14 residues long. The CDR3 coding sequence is TGTGCCAGCAGCTTGGGCGGCCCCTACAATGAGCAGTTCTTC. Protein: CASSLGGPYNEQFF.

In nucleotides, the CDR3 is TGTGCCAGCAGTTCAACAGGGGGAGGTGGCTACACCTTC. Its translation is CASSSTGGGGYTF. The chain joins TRBV6-5 to TRBJ1-2; TRBD1 matches at 8 bases. The CDR3 is made up of 13 amino acids. After removal of 4 bases from V and 7 bases from J, the junction contained 5 bases not matched to a gene. In germline, CDR1 is MNHEY, CDR2 SVGAGI.

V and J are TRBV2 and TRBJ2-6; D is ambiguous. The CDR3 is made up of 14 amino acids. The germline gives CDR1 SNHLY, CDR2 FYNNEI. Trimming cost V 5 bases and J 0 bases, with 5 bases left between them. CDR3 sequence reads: CASSPHSGANVLTF. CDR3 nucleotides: TGTGCCAGCAGTCCCCACTCTGGGGCCAACGTCCTGACTTTC.

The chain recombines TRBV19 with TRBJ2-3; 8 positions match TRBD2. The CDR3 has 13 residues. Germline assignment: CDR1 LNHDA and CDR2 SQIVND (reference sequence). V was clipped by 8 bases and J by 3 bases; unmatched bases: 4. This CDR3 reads CASGPGGTDTQYF. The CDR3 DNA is TGTGCCAGTGGTCCGGGGGGGACAGATACGCAGTATTTT. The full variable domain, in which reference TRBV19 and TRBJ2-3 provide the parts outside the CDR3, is DGGITQSPKYLFRKEGQNVTLSCEQNLNHDAMYWYRQDPGQGLRLIYYSQIVNDFQKGDIAEGYSVSREKKESFPLTVTSAQKNPTAFYLCASGPGGTDTQYFGPGTRLTVL.

The CDR3 DNA is TGCGCCAGCAGCCAACACCGGGACAGGGGGCCCATAGCTGATGGCTACACCTTC. Its translation is CASSQHRDRGPIADGYTF. The V gene is TRBV5-1, the J gene TRBJ1-2; 12 bases line up with TRBD1. CDR1 SGHRS and CDR2 YFSETQ come from the germline V gene. Trimming at V came to 4 bases and at J to 6 bases, leaving 16 bases not matched to a gene. CDR3 size: 18 residues.

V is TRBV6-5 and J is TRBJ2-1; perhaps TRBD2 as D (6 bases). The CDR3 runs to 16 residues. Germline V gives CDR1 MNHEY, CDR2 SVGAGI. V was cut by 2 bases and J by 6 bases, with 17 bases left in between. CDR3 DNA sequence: TGTGCCAGCAGTTACGCGCGGGGTCGTACCGTCAATGAGCAGTTCTTC. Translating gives CASSYARGRTVNEQFF.